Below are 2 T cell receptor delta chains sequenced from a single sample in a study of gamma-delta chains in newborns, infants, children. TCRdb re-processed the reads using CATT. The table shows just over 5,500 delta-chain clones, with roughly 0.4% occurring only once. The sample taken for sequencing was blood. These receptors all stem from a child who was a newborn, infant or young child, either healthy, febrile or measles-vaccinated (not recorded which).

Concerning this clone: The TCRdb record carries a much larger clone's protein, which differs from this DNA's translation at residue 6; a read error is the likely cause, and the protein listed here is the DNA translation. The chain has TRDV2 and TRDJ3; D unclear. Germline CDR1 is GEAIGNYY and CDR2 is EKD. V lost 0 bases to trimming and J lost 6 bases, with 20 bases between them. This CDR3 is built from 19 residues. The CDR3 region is CACDTMDPLRRKDTRQMFF. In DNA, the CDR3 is TGTGCCTGTGACACCATGGATCCGCTTAGAAGGAAGGACACCCGACAGATGTTTTTC.

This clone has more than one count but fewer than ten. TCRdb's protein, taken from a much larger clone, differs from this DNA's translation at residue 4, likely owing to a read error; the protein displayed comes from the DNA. The DNA of the CDR3 is TGTGCCTGTGTCACCGGCTGGGGGACCTCCTGGGACACCCGACAGATGTTTTTC. Amino acid sequence: CACVTGWGTSWDTRQMFF. This chain links TRDV2 with TRDJ3; 8 nucleotides align to TRDD3. Germline CDR1 GEAIGNYY, CDR2 EKD. There are 18 residues in the CDR3.